The rows below give T cell receptor beta chains drawn from one sample of a study of shared clonotypes between healthy human individuals. Data came from immunoSEQ multiplex PCR; TCRdb stores just in-frame clones and leaves some out. The sample lists over 400,000 clones, around 96% occurring once. The sequenced sample was naive CD4+ T cells sorted from blood. The receptors here all came from a woman aged 25 to 39 in good health. CDR3s include the opening cysteine and the closing phenylalanine or tryptophan. A D gene is named only where the DNA matches it firmly. Size values are once, few and many counts, or a class for expanded clones, and some rows have none.

j_call clone_size v_call d_call cdr3_aa cdr3_nt
TRBJ2-3 . TRBV9 . CASSVELARDTQYF TGTGCCAGCAGCGTTGAACTAGCTAGGGATACGCAGTATTTT
TRBJ1-2 . TRBV5-1 . CASSLRDLGPREGYTF TGCGCCAGCAGCTTGCGGGATTTAGGGCCAAGGGAAGGCTACACCTTC
TRBJ1-1 . TRBV10-3 . CAISTTGNTEAFF TGTGCCATCAGTACGACAGGGAACACTGAAGCTTTCTTT
TRBJ2-7 once TRBV2 . CATREGGMNEQYF TGTGCCACCAGGGAGGGGGGAATGAACGAGCAGTACTTC
TRBJ1-2 few TRBV29-1 TRBD1 CSVAGTADGYTF TGCAGCGTTGCCGGGACAGCAGATGGCTACACCTTC
TRBJ1-5 . TRBV19 TRBD1 CASTPTGGSRQPQHF TGTGCCAGCACCCCTACAGGGGGTTCTCGACAGCCCCAGCATTTT
TRBJ2-5 once TRBV28 . CASSLRETQYF TGTGCCAGCAGTTTACGTGAGACCCAGTACTTC
TRBJ1-5 . TRBV2 TRBD1 CASSGGMTGGLDQPQHF TGTGCCAGCAGTGGGGGTATGACAGGGGGCCTCGATCAGCCCCAGCATTTT
TRBJ1-6 . TRBV25-1 TRBD1 CASSELDRSHSPLHF TGTGCCAGCAGTGAATTGGACAGGAGCCATTCACCCCTCCACTTT
TRBJ1-5 . TRBV7-8 . CASSLAEGPNQPQHF TGTGCCAGCAGCTTAGCGGAGGGACCCAATCAGCCCCAGCATTTT
TRBJ2-3 . TRBV6-6 TRBD2 CASSPHGLAGSDTQYF TGTGCCAGCAGCCCCCATGGACTAGCGGGATCCGATACGCAGTATTTT
TRBJ2-7 . TRBV2 TRBD1 CASRRTGFHEQYF TGTGCCAGCAGACGGACAGGGTTCCACGAGCAGTACTTC
TRBJ1-1 . TRBV7-2 . CASSPSHANTEAFF TGTGCCAGCAGCCCGTCACACGCGAACACTGAAGCTTTCTTT
TRBJ2-7 once TRBV11-3 TRBD2 CASSVLAGGYEQYF TGTGCCAGCAGCGTGCTAGCGGGAGGTTACGAGCAGTACTTC
TRBJ2-2 . TRBV6-4 . CASREEQARSEWTGELFF TGTGCCAGCAGGGAGGAACAAGCACGAAGCGAGTGGACCGGGGAGCTGTTTTTT
TRBJ2-2 . TRBV28 TRBD1 CASSPGQGPGELFF TGTGCCAGCAGCCCGGGACAGGGCCCCGGGGAGCTGTTTTTT
TRBJ1-5 . TRBV2 TRBD1 CASTKGTGSQPQHF TGTGCCAGCACCAAAGGGACAGGGTCTCAGCCCCAGCATTTT
TRBJ2-7 . TRBV6-5 TRBD1 CASSFLAGGKLYEQYF TGTGCCAGCAGTTTCTTAGCAGGGGGCAAACTCTACGAGCAGTACTTC
TRBJ1-2 . TRBV5-1 . CASKQGDYGYTF TGCGCCAGCAAGCAGGGAGACTATGGCTACACCTTC
TRBJ1-3 . TRBV7-9 . CASSRSDSGNTIYF TGTGCCAGCAGCCGTTCTGACTCTGGAAACACCATATATTTT
TRBJ1-4 . TRBV2 TRBD1 CASSAQGANEKLFF TGTGCCAGCAGCGCTCAGGGGGCGAACGAAAAACTGTTTTTT
TRBJ2-7 . TRBV5-1 . CASSLEGVGFEQYF TGCGCCAGCAGCTTGGAAGGAGTGGGATTCGAGCAGTACTTC
TRBJ2-2 . TRBV18 TRBD2 CASSPRTSGSSGELFF TGTGCCAGCTCACCTCGGACTAGCGGGAGCTCCGGGGAGCTGTTTTTT
TRBJ2-2 once TRBV5-1 . CASSSNQGLQTGELFF TGCGCCAGCAGCTCCAACCAAGGACTACAAACCGGGGAGCTGTTTTTT
TRBJ2-2 . TRBV19 . CASSRQISDTGELFF TGTGCCAGTAGTCGACAGATTTCGGACACCGGGGAGCTGTTTTTT
TRBJ2-1 . TRBV6-4 . CASSDTVGNEQFF TGTGCCAGCAGTGACACTGTTGGCAATGAGCAGTTCTTC
TRBJ2-1 . TRBV4-1 TRBD1 CASSLLNDRVTYNEQFF TGCGCCAGCAGCCTCTTGAACGACAGGGTGACCTACAATGAGCAGTTCTTC
TRBJ2-7 . TRBV5-1 . CASSGPEAEGEQYF TGCGCCAGCAGCGGGCCGGAGGCCGAGGGTGAGCAGTACTTC
TRBJ2-7 . TRBV29-1 TRBD1 CSVRGTADAATYEQYF TGCAGCGTTCGAGGGACAGCCGACGCGGCGACCTACGAGCAGTACTTC
TRBJ2-5 . TRBV10-1 . CASSLSRVGGGETQYF TGCGCCAGCAGTCTGAGCCGGGTAGGAGGCGGAGAGACCCAGTACTTC
TRBJ2-7 . TRBV5-1 . CASSSNAGATYEQYF TGCGCCAGCAGCTCCAACGCGGGGGCCACCTACGAGCAGTACTTC
TRBJ1-1 . TRBV7-2 . CASSSPGPRGDTEAFF TGTGCCAGCAGCTCCCCGGGCCCACGGGGGGACACTGAAGCTTTCTTT
TRBJ2-5 . TRBV5-1 TRBD2 CASSSSLAGDKTQYF TGCGCCAGCAGCTCCAGCCTAGCGGGAGATAAGACCCAGTACTTC
TRBJ2-4 . TRBV4-2 . CASSQVGTSAKNIQYF TGTGCCAGCAGCCAAGTTGGGACTTCAGCCAAAAACATTCAGTACTTC
TRBJ2-5 once TRBV5-1 TRBD2 CASSLKLAGVMETQYF TGCGCCAGCAGCTTAAAACTAGCGGGGGTCATGGAGACCCAGTACTTC
TRBJ2-7 once TRBV15 TRBD1 CATSRDSAGTGVYEQYF TGTGCCACCAGCAGAGATTCCGCCGGGACAGGGGTTTACGAGCAGTACTTC
TRBJ2-1 . TRBV5-1 . CASNGVGTNPYNEQFF TGCGCCAGCAATGGGGTCGGGACAAATCCCTACAATGAGCAGTTCTTC